The 19 T cell receptor beta chains given below trace back to one sample, sequenced in a study of cytomegalovirus exposure and HLA in healthy donors. The PCR ran on 60 Vbeta and 13 Jbeta primers. The protocol was immunoSEQ multiplex PCR, while the TCRdb copy is restricted to in-frame clones and leaves out a portion. The sample contains about 63,000 clones, roughly 70% of which appear only once. Source material: PBMCs. The receptors originated from a middle-aged man in good health and CMV-seronegative.

This clone was seen only a few times. This chain connects TRBV19 to TRBJ1-1; D might be TRBD1 (6 bases). The CDR3 runs to 15 residues. Germline assignment: CDR1 LNHDA and CDR2 SQIVND (reference sequence). V was shortened by 5 bases and J by 1 base, with 14 bases between the two germline ends. CDR3 region: CASSLQDSWNTEAFF. The CDR3 bases are TGTGCCAGTAGTCTCCAGGACAGCTGGAACACTGAAGCTTTCTTT. The complete variable domain, with remaining parts taken from reference TRBV19 and TRBJ1-1, reads DGGITQSPKYLFRKEGQNVTLSCEQNLNHDAMYWYRQDPGQGLRLIYYSQIVNDFQKGDIAEGYSVSREKKESFPLTVTSAQKNPTAFYLCASSLQDSWNTEAFFGQGTRLTVV.

The rearrangement joins TRBV2 to TRBJ2-3; 9 bases fit TRBD1. Germline CDR1 reads SNHLY; CDR2 reads FYNNEI. V gave up 7 bases and J gave up 9 bases; unmatched junction bases: 8. There are 13 residues in the CDR3. For the CDR3, the DNA is TGTGCCAGCAATCCTACCGGGACAGGGACGCAGTATTTT. This sequence encodes CASNPTGTGTQYF.

The chain is built from TRBV7-9 and TRBJ2-3, with 9 bases that match TRBD1. Germline V gene lookup returns CDR1 SEHNR and CDR2 FQNEAQ (reference sequence). V lost 7 bases to trimming and J lost 0 bases; unmatched junction nucleotides: 2. The CDR3 is 14 residues long. The chain's CDR3 is CASKGQGSTDTQYF. In DNA, the CDR3 is TGTGCCAGCAAGGGACAGGGAAGCACAGATACGCAGTATTTT.

The chain couples TRBV10-1 to TRBJ2-3; TRBD2 aligns across 8 bases. The CDR3 totals 17 residues. Germline CDR1 WNHNN, CDR2 SYGVQD (reference sequence). After removal of 6 bases from V and 4 bases from J, the junction contained 15 bases not matched to a gene. CDR3 nucleotide sequence: TGCGCCAGCAGGTTTTTGGGCGGGAGGTTTGCATCAGATACGCAGTATTTT. The encoded protein is CASRFLGGRFASDTQYF.

Points on this clone: A read error may produce the germline difference seen at one junction end. The chain uses TRBV5-4 and TRBJ2-1, with 13 bases identical to TRBD2. There are 13 residues in the CDR3. Germline V gene lookup returns CDR1 SGHNT and CDR2 YYREEE (reference sequence). CDR3 coding DNA: TGTGCCAGCAGCTTGTTGACTAGCGGGGGGAGGCTCTTC. It encodes CASSLLTSGGRLF.

The chain employs TRBV5-1 and TRBJ2-2; the D gene is possibly TRBD2 (6 bases). The germline gives CDR1 SGHRS, CDR2 YFSETQ. Trimming took off 1 base at V and 7 bases at J, with 11 bases between the two ends. CDR3 size: 14 residues. The DNA of the CDR3 is TGCGCCAGCAGCTTGTATAGGGAGGACGGGGAGCTGTTTTTT. This codes for CASSLYREDGELFF.

The gene calls are TRBV5-1 and TRBJ2-2; 8 positions agree with TRBD1. With V trimmed by 4 bases and J by 2 bases, 10 bases remained unmatched. Germline CDR1 reads SGHRS; CDR2 reads YFSETQ. The CDR3 runs to 17 residues. The CDR3 reads CASSKTGAPQNTGELFF. The CDR3 bases are TGCGCCAGCAGCAAGACAGGGGCGCCTCAAAACACCGGGGAGCTGTTTTTT.

The J gene is TRBJ1-3, the V gene TRBV11-2; D is unclear. Trimming took off 4 bases at V and 5 bases at J, with 12 bases between the two ends. Germline V CDR1 and CDR2: SGHAT, FQNNGV. The CDR3 contains 14 residues. The CDR3 reads CASSSRRGRNTIYF. The CDR3 DNA sequence: TGTGCCAGCAGCTCCCGGAGAGGAAGAAACACCATATATTTT.

This chain joins TRBV7-9 and TRBJ1-6; D not certain. This CDR3 region has 17 residues. Germline CDR1 reads SEHNR; CDR2 reads FQNEAQ (reference sequence). V was shortened by 5 bases and J by 6 bases, with 20 bases between the two germline ends. The CDR3 region is CASSPPLQPGSNSPLHF. DNA for the CDR3: TGTGCCAGCAGCCCGCCACTGCAACCGGGATCTAATTCACCCCTCCACTTT.

The chain links TRBV7-2 to TRBJ1-2; D unresolved. Trimming pared 5 bases from V and 4 bases from J, leaving 8 bases between. The CDR3 covers 12 residues. In germline, CDR1 is SGHTA, CDR2 FQGNSA. CDR3 sequence: CASSPDTYGYTF. CDR3 in DNA: TGTGCCAGCAGCCCCGACACCTATGGCTACACCTTC. Together with reference TRBV7-2 and TRBJ1-2, the CDR3 gives the full variable domain: GAGVSQSPSNKVTEKGKDVELRCDPISGHTALYWYRQSLGQGLEFLIYFQGNSAPDKSGLPSDRFSAERTGGSVSTLTIQRTQQEDSAVYLCASSPDTYGYTFGSGTRLTVV.

Concerning this clone itself: The limits of the CDR3 on the DNA are not certain, so only TCRdb's listed CDR3 is given. The chain links TRBV21-1 to TRBJ1-2; the D call in the table, TRBD1, was not verified against the DNA. TRBV21-1 is noted as a pseudogene. The CDR3 adds up to 15 amino acids, both ends counted. The CDR3 loop reads CASTPNRGQPYGCTF.

The V call is TRBV6-1, the J call TRBJ1-1; the match to TRBD1 covers 8 bases. CDR3 length: 17 residues. The V segment lost 4 bases and the J segment 9 bases; nucleotides outside the gene matches: 19. The germline V gene encodes CDR1 MNHNS and CDR2 SASEGT. The CDR3 DNA reads as TGTGCCAGCAGTGGGAGGGCTCTTCGGCAGGGGGCTTTCCAAGCTTTCTTT. Its translation is CASSGRALRQGAFQAFF.

V gene TRBV16 combines with J gene TRBJ1-1; the match to TRBD1 covers 8 bases. CDR3 length equals 14 residues. From germline, CDR1 is KGHSY and CDR2 FQNENV. V gave up 2 bases and J gave up 4 bases; unmatched junction bases: 3. CDR3 coding DNA: TGTGCCAGCAGCCAAAATACAGGGGGCACTGAAGCTTTCTTT. Translated, it gives CASSQNTGGTEAFF.

The genes are TRBV20-1 and TRBJ2-3; TRBD2 matches at 8 bases. The V gene end was trimmed by 5 bases and the J gene end by 9 bases; junction bases not matched to a gene: 4. CDR1 DFQATT and CDR2 SNEGSKA come from the germline V gene (reference sequence). This CDR3 has 11 residues. CDR3 loop: CSAGRGATQYF. The CDR3 nucleotides are TGCAGTGCTGGGCGGGGGGCGACGCAGTATTTT.

The rearrangement joins TRBV2 to TRBJ1-2, with D maybe TRBD1 (6 bases). This CDR3 has 13 amino acids. Germline values: CDR1 SNHLY, CDR2 FYNNEI. V dropped 4 bases and J dropped 7 bases, with 13 bases sitting between them. This CDR3 reads CASSGQRGRGYTF. The CDR3 nucleotides read TGTGCCAGCAGTGGCCAGCGGGGGCGTGGCTACACCTTC.

This clone was found a few times. Relative to the germline gene, one junction end is altered; a read error may explain this. The V gene is TRBV7-9, the J gene TRBJ2-7; possible D gene TRBD2, 5 bases. The CDR3 covers 19 residues. In germline, CDR1 is SEHNR, CDR2 FQNEAQ (reference sequence). CDR3 DNA sequence: TGTTCCAGCAGCTTGCGACCGGGCCTCCCCCTACGGACTGATTACGAGCAGTACTTC. Translated, it gives CSSSLRPGLPLRTDYEQYF.

V gene TRBV5-1 combines with J gene TRBJ2-1; 8 bases align to TRBD1. CDR3 length: 15 residues. Germline V gene lookup returns CDR1 SGHRS and CDR2 YFSETQ. The V gene end was trimmed by 2 bases and the J gene end by 6 bases; junction bases not matched to a gene: 7. Here the CDR3 DNA reads TGCGCCAGCAGCTTCACAACAGGGGGTGGCAATGAGCAGTTCTTC. As protein: CASSFTTGGGNEQFF.

This chain uses TRBV7-8 with TRBJ2-2, with TRBD2 identical over 10 bases. The CDR3 extends over 17 amino acids. With 7 bases clipped from V and 2 bases from J, the junction kept 10 bases outside the gene matches. Germline loops: CDR1 SGHVS, CDR2 FQNEAQ. This CDR3 is CASNSLPSGGNTGELFF. The CDR3 DNA reads as TGTGCCAGCAACTCACTACCTAGCGGGGGCAACACCGGGGAGCTGTTTTTT.

The chain uses TRBV29-1 and TRBJ2-2; tentatively, D is TRBD1 (6 bases). This CDR3 has 11 residues. Germline V gives CDR1 SQVTM, CDR2 ANQGSEA. Trimming shortened V by 6 bases and J by 7 bases, and 9 bases separated the two germline ends. DNA for the CDR3: TGCAGCGTACACAGGGACGGGGAGCTGTTTTTT. This gives the protein CSVHRDGELFF.